The 27 T cell receptor beta chains in this list originate from one sample, sequenced in a study of cytomegalovirus exposure and HLA in healthy donors. The study ran its PCR with 60 Vbeta and 13 Jbeta primers. This table comes from immunoSEQ multiplex PCR, and its TCRdb copy is limited to in-frame clones, with some not included. The table records 180,000 or so clones, roughly four fifths of them present only once. Sequencing input: PBMCs. The receptor source for this set is a female donor in good health and CMV-seronegative.

The chain uses TRBV27 and TRBJ2-3, with D unresolved. Germline V gene sequence: CDR1 MNHEY, CDR2 SMNVEV (reference sequence). CDR3 length: 13 amino acids. Trimming left V 7 bases short and J 4 bases short, with 12 bases between. In DNA, the CDR3 is TGTGCCAGCAATTCACAGTGGTCAGATACGCAGTATTTT. Protein product: CASNSQWSDTQYF.

This clone was counted between two and nine times. V is TRBV9 and J is TRBJ1-5, with unresolved D. V shed 0 bases and J shed 6 bases, with 10 bases lying between them. This CDR3 spans 14 amino acids. Germline CDR1 is SGDLS and CDR2 is YYNGEE. The CDR3 DNA reads TGTGCCAGCAGCGTAGACGGAGCGGGTCAGCCCCAGCATTTT. Translated: CASSVDGAGQPQHF.

This chain uses TRBV18 with TRBJ1-4, with D hard to call. In germline, CDR1 is KGHSH, CDR2 LQKENI. Between the trimmed V and J ends, which lost 5 bases and 0 bases, there was a span of 16 bases. The CDR3 spans 17 residues. Here the CDR3 reads CASSAGSHLATNEKLFF. The CDR3 DNA reads TGTGCCAGCTCAGCAGGTTCCCACCTTGCAACTAATGAAAAACTGTTTTTT.

The genes are TRBV14 and TRBJ2-1, with D perhaps matching TRBD2 (6 bases). Germline loops: CDR1 SGHDN, CDR2 FVKESK. V dropped 7 bases and J dropped 3 bases, with 16 bases sitting between them. The CDR3 runs to 15 residues. CDR3 region: CASTYGGVGYNEQFF. The CDR3 coding sequence is TGTGCCAGCACTTACGGGGGAGTCGGCTACAATGAGCAGTTCTTC.

V usage is TRBV19 and J usage is TRBJ1-2; D perhaps matches TRBD1 (5 bases). The ends were cut back, 6 bases at V and 3 bases at J, with 17 bases in the middle. Per the germline V gene, CDR1 is LNHDA and CDR2 is SQIVND (reference sequence). The CDR3 is 15 residues long. CDR3 in DNA: TGTGCCAGTAGACCCCCCCTGACAGCCCACTATGGCTACACCTTC. It encodes CASRPPLTAHYGYTF.

This clone showed up just once. In DNA form, the CDR3 reads TGCGCCAGCAGCTCCGGAGGGGGGGGAAACGAGCAGTACTTC. Its translation is CASSSGGGGNEQYF. The rearrangement uses TRBV5-1 and TRBJ2-7, with a weak D call TRBD2 (7 bases). CDR1 and CDR2 from the germline V gene are SGHRS and YFSETQ. The CDR3 is 14 residues long. V was cut by 3 bases and J by 5 bases, with 15 bases left in between.

The V call is TRBV6-6, the J call TRBJ2-2; TRBD1 matches at 8 bases. J lost 4 bases, V lost 7 bases, and 8 bases had no gene match. This CDR3 contains 15 residues. The germline gives CDR1 MNHNY, CDR2 SVGAGI (reference sequence). The DNA for the CDR3 is TGTGCCAGCATAGCAGGGGGCCTCTTCACCGGGGAGCTGTTTTTT. It encodes CASIAGGLFTGELFF.

The chain employs TRBV9 and TRBJ1-2, with D maybe TRBD1 (6 bases). The CDR3 sequence is 16 residues long. Per germline, CDR1 SGDLS and CDR2 YYNGEE. The V end was cut by 3 bases, the J end by 2 bases, with 17 bases between. CDR3 nucleotides: TGTGCCAGCAGCGCGAGGGGGGGTAGTACCAACTATGGCTACACCTTC. Translated: CASSARGGSTNYGYTF. The entire variable domain, with the rest obtained from reference TRBV9 and TRBJ1-2, is as follows: DSGVTQTPKHLITATGQRVTLRCSPRSGDLSVYWYQQSLDQGLQFLIQYYNGEERAKGNILERFSAQQFPDLHSELNLSSLELGDSALYFCASSARGGSTNYGYTFGSGTRLTVV.

J is TRBJ2-7 and V is TRBV5-6; possibly TRBD1 for D (7 bases). Germline assignment: CDR1 SGHDT and CDR2 YYEEEE. Trimming cost V 0 bases and J 6 bases, with 10 bases left between them. This CDR3 is 13 amino acids long. This chain's CDR3 is CASSLDRGGEQYF. CDR3 in DNA: TGTGCCAGCAGCTTGGACAGGGGAGGCGAGCAGTACTTC.

The CDR3 DNA follows: TGTGCCAGCAGCTATAGCGGACCGGGAGGCTACGAGCAGTACTTC. This gives the protein CASSYSGPGGYEQYF. The rearrangement uses TRBV7-9 and TRBJ2-7; 7 nucleotides match TRBD2. The germline gives CDR1 SEHNR, CDR2 FQNEAQ (reference sequence). The length of the CDR3 is 15 residues. V lost 4 bases and J lost 3; bases outside the gene matches: 9.

This clone turned up a few times. The chain combines TRBV28 with TRBJ1-4; TRBD1 aligns across 7 bases. Germline CDR1 and CDR2: MDHEN and SYDVKM. The CDR3 spans 16 residues. With V trimmed by 3 bases and J by 3 bases, 7 bases remained unmatched. CDR3: CASSFGVGTANEKLFF. CDR3 nucleotides: TGTGCCAGCAGTTTTGGAGTCGGGACAGCTAATGAAAAACTGTTTTTT.

The chain couples TRBV7-8 to TRBJ1-5; D possibly corresponds to TRBD1 (5 bases). Per germline, CDR1 SGHVS and CDR2 FQNEAQ. This CDR3 has 15 amino acids. V was clipped by 5 bases and J by 8 bases, with 19 bases between them. CDR3 sequence reads: CASSESWGVGKPQHF. The CDR3, as DNA: TGTGCCAGCAGCGAAAGCTGGGGGGTAGGGAAGCCCCAGCATTTT.

The V gene is TRBV5-1, the J gene TRBJ2-2, with 12 nucleotides matching TRBD2. Germline-derived CDR1 and CDR2 are SGHRS and YFSETQ. CDR3 length: 16 residues. Trimming took 4 bases from V and 7 from J; bases not matched to a gene: 8. The CDR3 nucleotides are TGCGCCAGCAGCGCGACTAGCGGGGGTAGCGGCGGGGAGCTGTTTTTT. The encoded protein is CASSATSGGSGGELFF.

CDR3 residues: CASSGQPLGGELFF. The CDR3 bases are TGTGCCAGCAGCGGACAGCCCCTCGGAGGGGAGCTGTTTTTT. This rearrangement joins TRBV11-3 to TRBJ2-2; D is perhaps TRBD1 (6 bases). CDR1 SGHNT and CDR2 YENEEA come from the germline V gene. The CDR3 has 14 amino acids. Trimming stripped 5 bases from V and 8 bases from J, with 15 bases between.

The V call is TRBV30, the J call TRBJ1-2; TRBD1 matches 8 bases. CDR3 length: 12 residues. With V trimmed by 8 bases and J by 7 bases, 9 bases remained unmatched. Looked up from germline, CDR1 is GTSNPN and CDR2 is SVGIG (reference sequence). In DNA, the CDR3 is TGTGCCAGCAGGACAGGGTGGAGTGGCTACACCTTC. It is translated as CASRTGWSGYTF. Filled out from reference TRBV30 and TRBJ1-2, the complete variable domain reads SQTIHQWPATLVQPVGSPLSLECTVEGTSNPNLYWYRQAAGRGLQLLFYSVGIGQISSEVPQNLSASRPQDRQFILSSKKLLLSDSGFYLCASRTGWSGYTFGSGTRLTVV.

The gene calls are TRBV30 and TRBJ2-3; weak D call: TRBD2 (7 bases). The CDR3 totals 14 residues. V lost 5 bases and J 2 bases, leaving 14 bases between the germline ends. Germline V lookup: CDR1 GTSNPN, CDR2 SVGIG (reference sequence). The CDR3 reads CAWSGGFSTDTQYF. The DNA of the CDR3 is TGTGCCTGGTCGGGGGGCTTTTCCACAGATACGCAGTATTTT. Looking up the rest from reference TRBV30 and TRBJ2-3 gives the full variable domain: SQTIHQWPATLVQPVGSPLSLECTVEGTSNPNLYWYRQAAGRGLQLLFYSVGIGQISSEVPQNLSASRPQDRQFILSSKKLLLSDSGFYLCAWSGGFSTDTQYFGPGTRLTVL.

The V call is TRBV29-1, the J call TRBJ2-3, with TRBD1 identical over 8 bases. V lost 4 bases and J lost 2; bases outside the gene matches: 5. From germline, CDR1 is SQVTM and CDR2 ANQGSEA. This CDR3 has 14 amino acids. CDR3 nucleotides: TGCAGCGTTGGGGACAGGTCTACCACAGATACGCAGTATTTT. This gives the protein CSVGDRSTTDTQYF.

The V call is TRBV9, the J call TRBJ2-1; 9 nucleotides agree with TRBD2. Trimming at V came to 2 bases and at J to 10 bases, leaving 10 bases not matched to a gene. Looked up from germline, CDR1 is SGDLS and CDR2 is YYNGEE. The CDR3 contains 15 residues. The DNA of the CDR3 is TGTGCCAGCAGCGTCTCCGCGGGGGGGCCTTTAGAGCAGTTCTTC. Its protein is CASSVSAGGPLEQFF.

The CDR3 reads CASSQVRSRGTDTQYF. CDR3 in DNA: TGTGCCAGCAGCCAAGTCCGTTCCCGAGGCACAGATACGCAGTATTTT. This chain joins TRBV4-2 and TRBJ2-3, with D hard to call. CDR3 length equals 16 residues. Trimming removed 1 base at V and 1 base at J, with 12 bases between. Germline CDR1 and CDR2: LGHNA and YNFKEQ.

This clone was detected only a few times. The chain is built from TRBV7-3 and TRBJ2-3; 8 nucleotides agree with TRBD2. Per germline, CDR1 SGHTA and CDR2 FQGTGA. With 4 bases clipped from V and 6 bases from J, the junction kept 9 bases outside the gene matches. There are 15 residues in the CDR3. DNA of the CDR3: TGTGCCAGCAGCTATGGCGGGGGGCCGGGGGATACGCAGTATTTT. The encoded protein is CASSYGGGPGDTQYF.

The chain is built from TRBV25-1 and TRBJ1-1, with D possibly TRBD1 on 5 matching bases. The V end was cut by 4 bases, the J end by 8 bases, with 14 bases between. CDR3 size: 13 residues. Per the germline V gene, CDR1 is MGHDK and CDR2 is SYGVNS. CDR3 DNA: TGTGCCAGCAGTGCCGGGGCAGGGAGGGAAGCTTTCTTT. Its protein product is CASSAGAGREAFF.

V gene TRBV30 combines with J gene TRBJ2-7; 8 nucleotides align to TRBD1. With V trimmed by 2 bases and J by 3 bases, 9 bases remained unmatched. CDR3 length equals 15 residues. In germline, CDR1 is GTSNPN, CDR2 SVGIG (reference sequence). In DNA, the CDR3 is TGTGCCTGGAGTCTGACCGGGACAGGTGACTACGAGCAGTACTTC. It yields the protein CAWSLTGTGDYEQYF.

This clone was picked up one time. The chain carries TRBV4-1 and TRBJ2-5; the D is unclear. Germline assignment: CDR1 MGHRA and CDR2 YSYEKL. Trimming removed 0 bases from V and 4 bases from J, with 6 bases in between. This CDR3 is 13 amino acids long. CDR3 bases: TGCGCCAGCAGCCAAGATCCGGGAGAGACCCAGTACTTC. Residues: CASSQDPGETQYF.

The V call is TRBV19, the J call TRBJ1-3, with 7 bases matching TRBD1. The V segment lost 1 base and the J segment 2 bases; nucleotides outside the gene matches: 2. This CDR3 has 15 amino acids. Per the germline V gene, CDR1 is LNHDA and CDR2 is SQIVND (reference sequence). As DNA, the CDR3 is TGTGCCAGTAGTATAGGTGGGACAGCTGGAAACACCATATATTTT. Protein product: CASSIGGTAGNTIYF.

V usage is TRBV5-4 and J usage is TRBJ1-6; 7 bases line up with TRBD1. Trimming cost V 7 bases and J 8 bases; bases outside gene matches: 6. Germline CDR1 and CDR2: SGHNT and YYREEE (reference sequence). This CDR3 comprises 13 residues. The CDR3 sequence is CASGAGGDSPLHF. CDR3 bases: TGTGCCAGCGGAGCAGGGGGAGATTCACCCCTCCACTTT.

The rearrangement links TRBV7-3 to TRBJ2-5; weak D call: TRBD1 (5 bases). Trimming removed 8 bases from V and 1 base from J, with 14 bases in between. The CDR3 runs to 14 residues. CDR1 SGHTA and CDR2 FQGTGA come from the germline V gene. CDR3 region: CASGQGRLQETQYF. The CDR3 coding sequence is TGTGCCAGCGGTCAGGGAAGGCTCCAAGAGACCCAGTACTTC.

The J gene is TRBJ1-2, the V gene TRBV7-9; 7 positions match TRBD1. The length of the CDR3 is 14 residues. CDR1 SEHNR and CDR2 FQNEAQ come from the germline V gene (reference sequence). V lost 5 bases and J lost 1; bases outside the gene matches: 4. For the CDR3, the DNA is TGTGCCAGCAGCCCAGGGGGAATTAACTATGGCTACACCTTC. Its protein is CASSPGGINYGYTF.